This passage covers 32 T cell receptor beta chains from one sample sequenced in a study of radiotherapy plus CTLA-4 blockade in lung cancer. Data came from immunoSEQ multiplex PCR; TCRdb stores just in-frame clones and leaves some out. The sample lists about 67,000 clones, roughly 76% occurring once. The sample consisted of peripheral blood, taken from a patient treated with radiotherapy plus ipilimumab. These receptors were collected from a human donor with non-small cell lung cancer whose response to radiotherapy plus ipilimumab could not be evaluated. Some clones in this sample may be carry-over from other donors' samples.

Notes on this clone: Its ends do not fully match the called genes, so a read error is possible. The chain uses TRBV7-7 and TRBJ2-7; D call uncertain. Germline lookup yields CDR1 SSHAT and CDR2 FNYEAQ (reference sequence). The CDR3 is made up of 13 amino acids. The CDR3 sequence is CASSLEEVYEQYF. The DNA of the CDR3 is TGTGCTAGCAGCTTAGAAGAGGTCTACGAGCAGTACTTC.

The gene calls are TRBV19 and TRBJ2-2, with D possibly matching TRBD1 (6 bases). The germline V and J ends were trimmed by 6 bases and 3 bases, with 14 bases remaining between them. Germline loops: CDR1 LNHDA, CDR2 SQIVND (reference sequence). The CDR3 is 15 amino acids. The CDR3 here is CASSAQGWDTGELFF. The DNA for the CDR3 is TGTGCCAGTAGCGCACAGGGATGGGACACCGGGGAGCTGTTTTTT.

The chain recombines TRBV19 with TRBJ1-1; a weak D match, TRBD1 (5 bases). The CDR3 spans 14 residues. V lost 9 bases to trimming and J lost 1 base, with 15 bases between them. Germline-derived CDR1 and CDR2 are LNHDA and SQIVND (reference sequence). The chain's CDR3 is CASFAQGSNTEAFF. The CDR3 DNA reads TGTGCCAGCTTCGCTCAGGGATCGAACACTGAAGCTTTCTTT.

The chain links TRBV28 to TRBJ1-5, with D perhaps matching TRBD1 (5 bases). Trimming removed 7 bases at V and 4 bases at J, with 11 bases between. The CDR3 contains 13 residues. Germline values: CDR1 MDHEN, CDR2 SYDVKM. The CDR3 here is CASTVQGNQPQHF. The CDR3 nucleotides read TGTGCCAGCACCGTCCAGGGAAATCAGCCCCAGCATTTT.

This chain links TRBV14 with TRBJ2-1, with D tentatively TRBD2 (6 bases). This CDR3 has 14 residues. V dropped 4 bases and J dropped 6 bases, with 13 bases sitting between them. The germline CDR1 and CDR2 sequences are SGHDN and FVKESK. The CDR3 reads CASSRNRAGNEQFF. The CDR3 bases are TGTGCCAGCAGCCGGAATAGAGCGGGCAATGAGCAGTTCTTC.

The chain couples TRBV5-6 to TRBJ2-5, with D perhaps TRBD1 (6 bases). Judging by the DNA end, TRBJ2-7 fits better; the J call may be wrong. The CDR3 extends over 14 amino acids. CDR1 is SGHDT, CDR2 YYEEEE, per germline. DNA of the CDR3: TGTGCCAGCAGCTTGAGGCAGGGGTGGGGCGAGCAGTACTTC. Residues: CASSLRQGWGEQYF.

The DNA of the CDR3 is TGCGCCAGCAGCAAAAGTCCCGGGACAGTGTTCTCTGGAAACACCATATATTTT. The encoded protein is CASSKSPGTVFSGNTIYF. This chain connects TRBV5-1 to TRBJ1-3, with 7 nucleotides matching TRBD1. V dropped 4 bases and J dropped 0; count of bases not matched to a gene: 13. Germline V gene sequence: CDR1 SGHRS, CDR2 YFSETQ. The CDR3 sequence is 18 residues long. Together with reference TRBV5-1 and TRBJ1-3, the CDR3 gives the full variable domain: KAGVTQTPRYLIKTRGQQVTLSCSPISGHRSVSWYQQTPGQGLQFLFEYFSETQRNKGNFPGRFSGRQFSNSRSEMNVSTLELGDSALYLCASSKSPGTVFSGNTIYFGEGSWLTVV.

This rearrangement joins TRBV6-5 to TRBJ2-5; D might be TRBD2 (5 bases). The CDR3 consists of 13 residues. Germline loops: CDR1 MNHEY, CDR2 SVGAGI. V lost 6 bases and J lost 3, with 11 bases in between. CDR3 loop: CASRPPGEETQYF. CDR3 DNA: TGTGCCAGCAGGCCCCCCGGGGAAGAGACCCAGTACTTC.

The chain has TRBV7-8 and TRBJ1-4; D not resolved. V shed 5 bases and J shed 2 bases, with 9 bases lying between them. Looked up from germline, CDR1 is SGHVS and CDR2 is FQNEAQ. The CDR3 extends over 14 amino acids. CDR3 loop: CASSPSRTNEKLFF. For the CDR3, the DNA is TGTGCCAGCAGCCCCTCCCGGACTAATGAAAAACTGTTTTTT.

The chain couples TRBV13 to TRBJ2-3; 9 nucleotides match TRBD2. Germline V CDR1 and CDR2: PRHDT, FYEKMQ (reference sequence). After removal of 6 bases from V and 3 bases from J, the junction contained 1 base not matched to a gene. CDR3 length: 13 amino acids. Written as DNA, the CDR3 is TGTGCCAGCAGGCTAGCGGGGACAGATACGCAGTATTTT. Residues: CASRLAGTDTQYF.

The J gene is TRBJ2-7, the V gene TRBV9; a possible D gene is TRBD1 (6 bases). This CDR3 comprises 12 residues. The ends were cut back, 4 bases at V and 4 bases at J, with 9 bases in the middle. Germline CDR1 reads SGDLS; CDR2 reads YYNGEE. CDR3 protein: CASSRQGYEQYF. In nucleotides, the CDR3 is TGTGCCAGCAGCCGGCAGGGGTACGAGCAGTACTTC.

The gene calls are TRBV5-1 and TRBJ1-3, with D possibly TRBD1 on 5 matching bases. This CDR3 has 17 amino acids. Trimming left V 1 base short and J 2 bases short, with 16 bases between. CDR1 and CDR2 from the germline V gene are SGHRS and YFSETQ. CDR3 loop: CASSLKGSDIAGNTIYF. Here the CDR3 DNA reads TGCGCCAGCAGCTTGAAGGGCTCGGACATAGCTGGAAACACCATATATTTT. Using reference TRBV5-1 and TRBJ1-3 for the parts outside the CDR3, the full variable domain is KAGVTQTPRYLIKTRGQQVTLSCSPISGHRSVSWYQQTPGQGLQFLFEYFSETQRNKGNFPGRFSGRQFSNSRSEMNVSTLELGDSALYLCASSLKGSDIAGNTIYFGEGSWLTVV.

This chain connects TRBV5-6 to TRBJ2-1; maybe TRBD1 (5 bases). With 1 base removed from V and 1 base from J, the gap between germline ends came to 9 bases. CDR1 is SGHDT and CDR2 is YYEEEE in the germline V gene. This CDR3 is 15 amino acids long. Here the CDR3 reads CASSLTGRSYNEQFF. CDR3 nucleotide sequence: TGTGCCAGCAGCTTGACAGGAAGGTCCTACAATGAGCAGTTCTTC.

The CDR3 here is CASNTRRDTEAFF. CDR3 DNA sequence: TGTGCCAGCAACACTCGGAGAGACACTGAAGCTTTCTTT. This rearrangement joins TRBV6-6 to TRBJ1-1, with unresolved D. V was cut by 7 bases and J by 3 bases, with 12 bases left in between. The germline V gene has CDR1 MNHNY and CDR2 SVGAGI (reference sequence). The CDR3 totals 13 residues.

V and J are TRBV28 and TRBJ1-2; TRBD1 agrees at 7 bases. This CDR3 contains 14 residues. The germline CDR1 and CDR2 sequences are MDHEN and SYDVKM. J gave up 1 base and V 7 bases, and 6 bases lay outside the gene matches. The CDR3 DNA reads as TGTGCCAGCACTGGGACAGATAGTAACTATGGCTACACCTTC. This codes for CASTGTDSNYGYTF.

The CDR3 sequence: CASSPTGGYEQYF. The CDR3 nucleotides are TGTGCCAGCAGCCCAACGGGGGGCTACGAGCAGTACTTC. The genes are TRBV6-5 and TRBJ2-5; 7 nucleotides align to TRBD2. The J call may be in error: the DNA end matches TRBJ2-7 better. The CDR3 length is 13 residues. The germline gives CDR1 MNHEY, CDR2 SVGAGI.

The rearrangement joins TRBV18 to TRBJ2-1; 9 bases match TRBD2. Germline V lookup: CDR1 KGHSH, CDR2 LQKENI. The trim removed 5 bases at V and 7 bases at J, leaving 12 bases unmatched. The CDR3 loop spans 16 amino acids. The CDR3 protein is CASSAYTSGFSNEQFF. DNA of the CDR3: TGTGCCAGCTCAGCTTATACTAGCGGGTTCTCTAATGAGCAGTTCTTC.

This CDR3 is CSVEWGGENIQYF. CDR3 nucleotides: TGCAGCGTTGAGTGGGGCGGGGAAAACATTCAGTACTTC. The chain uses TRBV29-1 and TRBJ2-4; D is perhaps TRBD2 (6 bases). The V gene's germline CDR1 is SQVTM and CDR2 ANQGSEA. CDR3 length: 13 residues. V lost 3 bases and J 5 bases, leaving 11 bases between the germline ends.

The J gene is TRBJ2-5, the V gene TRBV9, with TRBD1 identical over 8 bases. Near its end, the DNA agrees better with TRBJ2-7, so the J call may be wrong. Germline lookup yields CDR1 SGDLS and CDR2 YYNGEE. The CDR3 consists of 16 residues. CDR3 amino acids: CASSVVADRGSVEQYF. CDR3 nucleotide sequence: TGTGCCAGCAGCGTAGTGGCAGACAGGGGTTCTGTCGAGCAGTACTTC.

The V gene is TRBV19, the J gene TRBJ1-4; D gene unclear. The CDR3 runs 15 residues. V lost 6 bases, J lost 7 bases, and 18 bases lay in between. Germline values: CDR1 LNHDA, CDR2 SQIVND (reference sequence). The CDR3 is CASSSPPETGEKLFF. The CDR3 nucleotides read TGTGCCAGTAGCTCCCCTCCGGAAACGGGTGAAAAACTGTTTTTT.

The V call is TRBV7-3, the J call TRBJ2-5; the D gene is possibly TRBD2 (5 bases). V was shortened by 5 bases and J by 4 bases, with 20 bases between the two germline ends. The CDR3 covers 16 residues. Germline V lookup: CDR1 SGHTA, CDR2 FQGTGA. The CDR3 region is CASSDGVMGEGETQYF. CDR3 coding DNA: TGTGCCAGCAGCGATGGGGTAATGGGAGAAGGAGAGACCCAGTACTTC.

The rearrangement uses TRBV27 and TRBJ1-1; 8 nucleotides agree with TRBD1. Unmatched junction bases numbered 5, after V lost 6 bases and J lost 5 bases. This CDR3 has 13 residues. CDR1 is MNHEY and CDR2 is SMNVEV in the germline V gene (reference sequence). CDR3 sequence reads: CASRGQVATEAFF. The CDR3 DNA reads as TGTGCCAGCAGGGGACAGGTTGCAACTGAAGCTTTCTTT.

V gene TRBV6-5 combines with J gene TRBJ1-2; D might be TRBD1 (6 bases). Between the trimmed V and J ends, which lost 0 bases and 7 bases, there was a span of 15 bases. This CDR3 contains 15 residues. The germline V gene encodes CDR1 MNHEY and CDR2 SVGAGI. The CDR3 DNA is TGTGCCAGCAGTTACTCCTCACAGGGACGGCTTGGCTACACCTTC. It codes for CASSYSSQGRLGYTF.

CDR3 region: CASTQGQGALEQYF. The CDR3 DNA sequence: TGTGCCAGCACCCAGGGACAGGGGGCCCTCGAGCAGTACTTC. The chain carries TRBV28 and TRBJ2-7; 12 positions agree with TRBD1. J was trimmed by 6 bases and V by 7 bases; bases with no gene match: 7. From germline, CDR1 is MDHEN and CDR2 SYDVKM. CDR3 size: 14 residues.

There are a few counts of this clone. The CDR3 reads CASGSGASDTQYF. The CDR3 coding sequence is TGCGCCAGCGGCAGCGGGGCATCAGATACGCAGTATTTT. The chain employs TRBV5-1 and TRBJ2-3, with TRBD2 matching over 7 bases. In germline, CDR1 is SGHRS, CDR2 YFSETQ. V gave up 7 bases and J gave up 4 bases; unmatched junction bases: 6. This CDR3 contains 13 residues. Combining the CDR3 with reference TRBV5-1 and TRBJ2-3 gives the whole variable domain KAGVTQTPRYLIKTRGQQVTLSCSPISGHRSVSWYQQTPGQGLQFLFEYFSETQRNKGNFPGRFSGRQFSNSRSEMNVSTLELGDSALYLCASGSGASDTQYFGPGTRLTVL.

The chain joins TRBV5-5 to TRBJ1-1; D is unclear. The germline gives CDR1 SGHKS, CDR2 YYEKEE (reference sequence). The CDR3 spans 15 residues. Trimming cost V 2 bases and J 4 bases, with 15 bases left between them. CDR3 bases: TGTGCCAGCAGCTTTTCCTCCTCGGGTGGCACTGAAGCTTTCTTT. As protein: CASSFSSSGGTEAFF.

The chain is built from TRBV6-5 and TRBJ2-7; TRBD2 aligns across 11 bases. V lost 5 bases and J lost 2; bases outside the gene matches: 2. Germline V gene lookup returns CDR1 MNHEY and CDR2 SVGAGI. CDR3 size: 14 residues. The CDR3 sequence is CASSLSGGAYEQYF. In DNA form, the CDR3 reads TGTGCCAGCAGTCTTAGCGGGGGGGCCTACGAGCAGTACTTC.

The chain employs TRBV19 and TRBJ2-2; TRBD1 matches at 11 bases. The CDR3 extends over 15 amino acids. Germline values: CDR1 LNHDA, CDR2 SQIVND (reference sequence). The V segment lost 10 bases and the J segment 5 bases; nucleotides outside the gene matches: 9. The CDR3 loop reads CATRLGTGGTGELFF. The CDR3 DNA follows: TGTGCCACCCGACTCGGGACAGGGGGAACCGGGGAGCTGTTTTTT.

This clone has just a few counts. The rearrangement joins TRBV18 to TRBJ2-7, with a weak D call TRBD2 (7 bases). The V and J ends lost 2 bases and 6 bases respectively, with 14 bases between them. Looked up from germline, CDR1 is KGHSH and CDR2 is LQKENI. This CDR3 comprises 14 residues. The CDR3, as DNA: TGTGCCAGCTCACCAGGCAGGGGAGGGCGCGAGCAGTACTTC. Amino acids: CASSPGRGGREQYF.

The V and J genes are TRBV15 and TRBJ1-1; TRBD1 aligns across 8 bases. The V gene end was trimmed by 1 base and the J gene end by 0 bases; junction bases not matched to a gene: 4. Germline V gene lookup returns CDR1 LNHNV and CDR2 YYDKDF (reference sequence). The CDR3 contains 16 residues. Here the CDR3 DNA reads TGTGCCACCAGCAGAGGGGTGACAGGGGTGAACACTGAAGCTTTCTTT. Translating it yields CATSRGVTGVNTEAFF.

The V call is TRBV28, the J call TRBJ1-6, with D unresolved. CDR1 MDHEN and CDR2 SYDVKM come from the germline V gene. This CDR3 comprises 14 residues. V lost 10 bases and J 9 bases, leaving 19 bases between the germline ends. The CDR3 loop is CATSSAGAGSPLHF. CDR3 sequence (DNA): TGTGCCACCTCCTCCGCGGGCGCGGGTTCACCCCTCCACTTT.

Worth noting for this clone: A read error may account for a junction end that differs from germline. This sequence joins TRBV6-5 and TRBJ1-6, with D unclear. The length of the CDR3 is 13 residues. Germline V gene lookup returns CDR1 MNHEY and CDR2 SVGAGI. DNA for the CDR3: TGTGCCAGCAGTTACTCCTATACTTCACCCCTCCACTTT. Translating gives CASSYSYTSPLHF.